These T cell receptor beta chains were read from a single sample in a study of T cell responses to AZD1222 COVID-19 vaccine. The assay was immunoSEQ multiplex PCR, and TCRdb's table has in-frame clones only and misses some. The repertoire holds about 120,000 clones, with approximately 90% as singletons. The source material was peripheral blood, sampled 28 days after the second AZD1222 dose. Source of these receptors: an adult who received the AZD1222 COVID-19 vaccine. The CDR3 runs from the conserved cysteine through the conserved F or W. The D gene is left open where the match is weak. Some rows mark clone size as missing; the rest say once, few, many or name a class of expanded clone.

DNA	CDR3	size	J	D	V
TGCGCCAGCAGCTTGAGGCAGGGCGGAGAAAAACTGTTTTTT	CASSLRQGGEKLFF	-	TRBJ1-4	-	TRBV5-1
TGTGCCAGCGAGCCTCTGGCAGGGGCTAGCAATCAGCCCCAGCATTTT	CASEPLAGASNQPQHF	-	TRBJ1-5	-	TRBV28
TGCGCCAGCAGCCAAGCTTCGACTAGCGCCTACGAGCAGTACTTC	CASSQASTSAYEQYF	-	TRBJ2-7	TRBD2	TRBV4-1
TGCAGCGTGACGGGACAGATGAACACTGAAGCTTTCTTT	CSVTGQMNTEAFF	-	TRBJ1-1	TRBD1	TRBV29-1
TGTGCCAGCAGCAGTAGCGGGAGCGGCTACAATGAGCAGTTCTTC	CASSSSGSGYNEQFF	-	TRBJ2-1	TRBD2	TRBV9
TGCGCCAGCAGCTTGGGGATTGGGGGCATGAACACTGAAGCTTTCTTT	CASSLGIGGMNTEAFF	-	TRBJ1-1	-	TRBV5-1
TGCGCCAGCAGCCCTGATAATAGCAATCAGCCCCAGCATTTT	CASSPDNSNQPQHF	-	TRBJ1-5	-	TRBV5-1
TGTGCCAGCTGGGACAGGGGAATCCTCTACGAGCAGTACTTC	CASWDRGILYEQYF	-	TRBJ2-7	TRBD1	TRBV27
TGTGCCAGCAGTGCAGATACGCAGTATTTT	CASSADTQYF	-	TRBJ2-3	-	TRBV2
TGCGCCAGCACGAGTCTCAGCTCCTACAATGAGCAGTTCTTC	CASTSLSSYNEQFF	-	TRBJ2-1	-	TRBV5-1
TGTGCCAGCAGCCCGGGGACGGGGTACACTGAAGCTTTCTTT	CASSPGTGYTEAFF	-	TRBJ1-1	-	TRBV3-1/TRBV3-2
TGTGCCAGCAGTCCCTTATGGACAGGCTTTGGCTACACCTTC	CASSPLWTGFGYTF	-	TRBJ1-2	TRBD1	TRBV28
TGCGCCAGCAGCCAAGATCCACAGGGGAATTACGAGCAGTACTTC	CASSQDPQGNYEQYF	-	TRBJ2-7	TRBD1	TRBV4-1
TGCGCCAGCAGCCAAGCGATCGGTGGGTTCGACGAGCAGTACTTC	CASSQAIGGFDEQYF	-	TRBJ2-7	-	TRBV4-1
TGCGCCAGCAGCTTGTCCGGGGGGCTGAGTGAAAAACTGTTTTTT	CASSLSGGLSEKLFF	-	TRBJ1-4	-	TRBV5-1
TGTGCCAGCAGCCTACAGGGGACGATAGGCTATGGCTACACCTTC	CASSLQGTIGYGYTF	-	TRBJ1-2	TRBD1	TRBV27
TGTGCCAGCGGTCCCAATTCTGAGGAGCAGTACTTC	CASGPNSEEQYF	once	TRBJ2-7	-	TRBV7-9
TGTGCCAGCAGTCGGACTAGCGGGAGTTACGAGCAGTACTTC	CASSRTSGSYEQYF	-	TRBJ2-7	TRBD2	TRBV2
TGTGCCAGCAGTCCGTACATGACAGGACGGGGGGGCGGGGAGCTGTTTTTT	CASSPYMTGRGGGELFF	-	TRBJ2-2	TRBD2	TRBV27
TGTGCCAGCAGCGTAGGATTGGGGGGTAATTCACCCCTCCACTTT	CASSVGLGGNSPLHF	-	TRBJ1-6	-	TRBV9
TGTGCCAGCCGGACTAGCGGGATGTACGAGCAGTACTTC	CASRTSGMYEQYF	-	TRBJ2-7	TRBD2	TRBV28
TGTGCCAGTAGTATGATTGGGAAGCCCAACGAGCAGTACTTC	CASSMIGKPNEQYF	-	TRBJ2-7	-	TRBV19
TGTGCCATCAAGCTAGCGGATGAACACTCCTACGAGCAGTACTTC	CAIKLADEHSYEQYF	-	TRBJ2-7	TRBD2	TRBV10-3
TGTGCCAGTAGTATTTCCGGGAACTTGGTCGGGGAGCTGTTTTTT	CASSISGNLVGELFF	-	TRBJ2-2	-	TRBV19
TGTGCCAGCAGGGGACAGTTAGGAGGTAATCAGCCCCAGCATTTT	CASRGQLGGNQPQHF	-	TRBJ1-5	TRBD1	TRBV2
TGTGCCAGTAGTCCAAGGACTAGAACTCTATCCTACGAGCAGTACTTC	CASSPRTRTLSYEQYF	-	TRBJ2-7	TRBD2	TRBV19
TGCGCCAGCAGCCAAGGGACAGCAGTCTACGAGCAGTACTTC	CASSQGTAVYEQYF	few	TRBJ2-7	-	TRBV4-1
TGTGCCATCAGCCAGAGCGAGGTAGCGGGAGCTCAAGAGACCCAGTACTTC	CAISQSEVAGAQETQYF	once	TRBJ2-5	TRBD2	TRBV10-3
TGTGCCAGCAGTTTACGGGACAGTAGAAACACCATATATTTT	CASSLRDSRNTIYF	-	TRBJ1-3	TRBD1	TRBV28
TGTGCCAGCAGCCTACTAGGGTATGGCTACACCTTC	CASSLLGYGYTF	-	TRBJ1-2	-	TRBV9
TGTGCCAGCAGCCAAGGCAGGGCCACTGGAAACACCATATATTTT	CASSQGRATGNTIYF	-	TRBJ1-3	-	TRBV4-2
TGTGCCAGCAGCTTAGAACAGGGGGCTGGAGCTTTCTTT	CASSLEQGAGAFF	-	TRBJ1-1	TRBD1	TRBV11-2
TGTGCCAGCAGTTTTCCGGACAGCTATAATGAAAAACTGTTTTTT	CASSFPDSYNEKLFF	-	TRBJ1-4	-	TRBV28
TGTGCCAGCAGTTACGGGCAGGCGAACTATGGCTACACCTTC	CASSYGQANYGYTF	-	TRBJ1-2	-	TRBV6-5
TGTGCCAGCAGCCGGTTGGATACGCAGTATTTT	CASSRLDTQYF	-	TRBJ2-3	-	TRBV14
TGTGCCAGCAGTACCTCGCCCCCTGGGACCCAGTACTTC	CASSTSPPGTQYF	-	TRBJ2-5	-	TRBV6-5